The 29 T cell receptor beta chains presented below share a single source sample, sequenced in a study of blood T cell repertoires in COVID-19. Sequencing used immunoSEQ multiplex PCR; TCRdb keeps in-frame clones, though not all of them. The sample records approximately 160,000 clones, under 85% being singletons. The sequenced sample consisted of peripheral blood. These receptors were taken from a man in his sixties or seventies who had recovered from COVID-19.

V usage is TRBV7-3 and J usage is TRBJ2-2; D is perhaps TRBD1 (6 bases). V dropped 5 bases and J dropped 0 bases, with 13 bases sitting between them. CDR1 is SGHTA, CDR2 FQGTGA, per germline. This CDR3 is built from 16 residues. For the CDR3, the DNA is TGTGCCAGCAGCAACGACAGGTCCACGAACACCGGGGAGCTGTTTTTT. Translated, it gives CASSNDRSTNTGELFF.

The CDR3 coding sequence is TGCAGCGTTTTAACCGGGACAGGGGGCAGGGGGGAGCTGTTTTTT. Translating it yields CSVLTGTGGRGELFF. The genes are TRBV29-1 and TRBJ2-2, with 12 bases that match TRBD1. J gave up 8 bases and V 5 bases, and 9 bases lay outside the gene matches. The length of the CDR3 is 15 residues. Germline values: CDR1 SQVTM, CDR2 ANQGSEA.

This chain joins TRBV12-3 or TRBV12-4 and TRBJ1-2, with a tentative D call TRBD1 (6 bases). The germline V and J ends were trimmed by 3 bases and 2 bases, with 7 bases remaining between them. CDR3 length: 13 residues. The CDR3 is CASSFTGNYGYTF. The DNA of the CDR3 is TGTGCCAGCAGTTTTACAGGGAACTATGGCTACACCTTC.

The CDR3 is CASSTQFTVNTEAFF. The CDR3 coding sequence is TGTGCCAGCAGCACTCAATTTACAGTGAACACTGAAGCTTTCTTT. The rearrangement uses TRBV3-1 (or the pseudogene TRBV3-2) and TRBJ1-1; D not resolved. This CDR3 comprises 15 residues. The V and J ends lost 5 bases and 0 bases respectively, with 13 bases between them. The germline gives CDR1 LGHDT, CDR2 YNNKEL (reference sequence).

The chain links TRBV7-2 to TRBJ1-2; 7 positions match TRBD1. Germline CDR1 SGHTA, CDR2 FQGNSA. This CDR3 region has 17 residues. The trim removed 1 base at V and 0 bases at J, leaving 8 bases unmatched. The CDR3 DNA reads TGTGCCAGCAGCTTAGGAGGGGGCGCCGGAGCTAACTATGGCTACACCTTC. It yields the protein CASSLGGGAGANYGYTF. The variable domain in full, with the rest retrieved from reference TRBV7-2 and TRBJ1-2, is GAGVSQSPSNKVTEKGKDVELRCDPISGHTALYWYRQSLGQGLEFLIYFQGNSAPDKSGLPSDRFSAERTGGSVSTLTIQRTQQEDSAVYLCASSLGGGAGANYGYTFGSGTRLTVV.

The rearrangement joins TRBV7-2 to TRBJ2-5, with a possible D match to TRBD1 (5 bases). The CDR3 has 14 amino acids. V lost 4 bases and J 5 bases, leaving 14 bases between the germline ends. Germline V gene data show CDR1 as SGHTA and CDR2 as FQGNSA. The CDR3 reads CASSWRTSGETQYF. In DNA form, the CDR3 reads TGTGCCAGCAGCTGGCGCACCTCAGGGGAGACCCAGTACTTC.

The chain uses TRBV7-2 and TRBJ2-7, with D maybe TRBD1 (5 bases). Deletions cut 3 bases from V and 5 bases from J, with 17 bases between. Germline V gene sequence: CDR1 SGHTA, CDR2 FQGNSA. The CDR3 is 15 residues long. CDR3 residues: CASSFQGPRTHEQYF. CDR3 in DNA: TGTGCCAGCAGCTTTCAGGGCCCGAGGACACACGAGCAGTACTTC.

V gene TRBV11-2 combines with J gene TRBJ1-1; TRBD1 matches 8 bases. The germline CDR1 and CDR2 sequences are SGHAT and FQNNGV. The CDR3 contains 15 residues. After removal of 2 bases from V and 5 bases from J, the junction contained 7 bases not matched to a gene. The CDR3 coding sequence is TGTGCCAGCAGCTTATCAGGGGGCGTGGGTACTGAAGCTTTCTTT. Amino acid sequence: CASSLSGGVGTEAFF.

As for this clone: The sample contains more than one DNA sequence encoding this CDR3. CDR3 residues: CSVETGGNTIYF. In nucleotides, the CDR3 is TGCAGCGTTGAGACAGGGGGAAACACCATATATTTT. This rearrangement joins TRBV29-1 to TRBJ1-3, with 7 nucleotides matching TRBD1. V gave up 3 bases and J gave up 4 bases; unmatched junction bases: 0. Germline V gives CDR1 SQVTM, CDR2 ANQGSEA. The CDR3 is made up of 12 amino acids.

V is TRBV5-8 and J is TRBJ2-3, with 8 bases aligning to TRBD2. The CDR3 runs 15 residues. Germline V gene data show CDR1 as SGHTS and CDR2 as YDEGEE. Trimming at V came to 2 bases and at J to 4 bases, leaving 6 bases not matched to a gene. CDR3 nucleotides: TGTGCCAGCAGCTTCCAAGCGGGAGTTGCAGATACGCAGTATTTT. It is translated as CASSFQAGVADTQYF.

This chain links TRBV6-5 with TRBJ2-1; D unclear. V shed 7 bases and J shed 0 bases, with 13 bases lying between them. This CDR3 spans 15 amino acids. Germline V CDR1 and CDR2: MNHEY, SVGAGI. Written as DNA, the CDR3 is TGTGCCAGCACCTCATCGGGTTTCTCCTACAATGAGCAGTTCTTC. It codes for CASTSSGFSYNEQFF.

This clone showed up just once. This sequence joins TRBV12-3 or TRBV12-4 and TRBJ2-1; weak D call: TRBD2 (6 bases). V was clipped by 1 base and J by 8 bases, with 9 bases between them. This CDR3 has 13 amino acids. This chain's CDR3 is CASSLGWGDEQFF. CDR3 sequence (DNA): TGTGCCAGCAGTTTAGGGTGGGGGGATGAGCAGTTCTTC.

This chain uses TRBV19 with TRBJ2-7; the match to TRBD1 covers 8 bases. J lost 5 bases, V lost 4 bases, and 10 bases had no gene match. Germline CDR1 and CDR2: LNHDA and SQIVND (reference sequence). This CDR3 has 15 residues. The CDR3 sequence: CASSSPGRGQDEQYF. DNA for the CDR3: TGTGCCAGTAGTAGCCCCGGCAGGGGGCAGGACGAGCAGTACTTC.

The chain has TRBV5-4 and TRBJ2-7; 9 nucleotides line up with TRBD1. CDR3 length: 15 residues. Germline V lookup: CDR1 SGHNT, CDR2 YYREEE (reference sequence). Unmatched junction bases numbered 6, after V lost 0 bases and J lost 5 bases. The DNA of the CDR3 is TGTGCCAGCAGCTTGGGGGGACAGGGAAGGGACGAGCAGTACTTC. Amino acids: CASSLGGQGRDEQYF.

CDR3 nucleotides: TGCAGCGTTGAGGCCAGCGGGAGGCCCCAGCCTGAGCAGTTCTTC. Protein product: CSVEASGRPQPEQFF. The chain couples TRBV29-1 to TRBJ2-1; 9 nucleotides line up with TRBD2. The trim removed 3 bases at V and 9 bases at J, leaving 12 bases unmatched. CDR3 length: 15 residues. Germline CDR1 is SQVTM and CDR2 is ANQGSEA.

The chain carries TRBV14 and TRBJ2-7, with TRBD2 matching over 10 bases. The CDR3 contains 16 residues. The germline V gene has CDR1 SGHDN and CDR2 FVKESK. V dropped 0 bases and J dropped 3; count of bases not matched to a gene: 5. For the CDR3, the DNA is TGTGCCAGCAGCCAAGAGTGGCTAGCGGGAGTCTACGAGCAGTACTTC. Its protein is CASSQEWLAGVYEQYF.

The rearrangement links TRBV7-9 to TRBJ2-1; 13 bases line up with TRBD2. CDR3 size: 18 residues. The V segment lost 5 bases and the J segment 0 bases; nucleotides outside the gene matches: 7. Germline lookup yields CDR1 SEHNR and CDR2 FQNEAQ (reference sequence). This chain's CDR3 is CASSPGLAGAPSYNEQFF. CDR3 nucleotides: TGTGCCAGCAGCCCTGGACTAGCGGGAGCTCCCTCCTACAATGAGCAGTTCTTC. The full variable domain, in which reference TRBV7-9 and TRBJ2-1 provide the parts outside the CDR3, is DTGVSQNPRHKITKRGQNVTFRCDPISEHNRLYWYRQTLGQGPEFLTYFQNEAQLEKSRLLSDRFSAERPKGSFSTLEIQRTEQGDSAMYLCASSPGLAGAPSYNEQFFGPGTRLTVL.

CDR3 bases: TGCGCCAGCAGCTTGGCGGACAGGGGTAGCGGCTCCTATAATTCACCCCTCCACTTT. Translating gives CASSLADRGSGSYNSPLHF. The chain carries TRBV5-1 and TRBJ1-6; 9 bases are a match to TRBD1. The CDR3 has 19 residues. Germline V gives CDR1 SGHRS, CDR2 YFSETQ. The J segment lost 0 bases and the V segment lost 0 bases, leaving 7 bases of the junction unmatched.

The DNA for the CDR3 is TGTGCCACCACCGGGCCAAGAGGGGCTTTCTTT. It codes for CATTGPRGAFF. This sequence joins TRBV24-1 and TRBJ1-1; D is undetermined. Germline-derived CDR1 and CDR2 are KGHDR and SFDVKD. This CDR3 has 11 residues. Trimming cost V 8 bases and J 11 bases, with 14 bases left between them.

This clone was picked up a small number of times. The rearrangement links TRBV19 to TRBJ1-5; 7 bases line up with TRBD1. The germline gives CDR1 LNHDA, CDR2 SQIVND (reference sequence). The CDR3 totals 17 residues. V lost 6 bases, J lost 6 bases, and 17 bases stayed unmatched. The CDR3 DNA follows: TGTGCCAGTAGCCTAAATGGAGACAGGGTTCGGGGTCAGCCCCAGCATTTT. Protein: CASSLNGDRVRGQPQHF.

The V and J genes are TRBV4-2 and TRBJ1-6; no reliable D call. Germline lookup yields CDR1 LGHNA and CDR2 YNFKEQ. The length of the CDR3 is 14 residues. V was cut by 0 bases and J by 9 bases, with 9 bases left in between. CDR3 loop: CASSQDRGISPLHF. The CDR3, as DNA: TGTGCCAGCAGCCAAGATCGAGGGATTTCACCCCTCCACTTT.

The chain is built from TRBV6-6 and TRBJ1-1; the D is unclear. Between the trimmed V and J ends, which lost 0 bases and 0 bases, there was a span of 11 bases. The germline gives CDR1 MNHNY, CDR2 SVGAGI (reference sequence). The CDR3 runs 16 residues. In nucleotides, the CDR3 is TGTGCCAGCAGTTACTCGAGGGAACAGTTGAACACTGAAGCTTTCTTT. It is translated as CASSYSREQLNTEAFF.

J is TRBJ2-1 and V is TRBV3-1 (or the pseudogene TRBV3-2); D may be TRBD1 (6 bases). CDR3 length equals 16 residues. Germline V lookup: CDR1 LGHDT, CDR2 YNNKEL (reference sequence). With 2 bases removed from V and 8 bases from J, the gap between germline ends came to 19 bases. CDR3 in amino acids: CASSQTRDNISDEQFF. The CDR3 region has the DNA TGTGCCAGCAGCCAAACCCGGGACAATATCAGCGATGAGCAGTTCTTC.

V is TRBV5-1 and J is TRBJ1-1; 7 positions match TRBD1. Germline-derived CDR1 and CDR2 are SGHRS and YFSETQ. CDR3 size: 14 residues. J gave up 2 bases and V 4 bases, and 5 bases lay outside the gene matches. In nucleotides, the CDR3 is TGCGCCAGCAGCCAAGGGACAGCCAACACTGAAGCTTTCTTT. Protein: CASSQGTANTEAFF.

The rearrangement uses TRBV11-2 and TRBJ1-1; D is possibly TRBD1 (6 bases). V lost 0 bases and J 7 bases, leaving 9 bases between the germline ends. The CDR3 runs to 13 residues. Germline V gene data show CDR1 as SGHAT and CDR2 as FQNNGV. In DNA form, the CDR3 reads TGTGCCAGCAGCTTAGATACAGGGCATGAAGCTTTCTTT. This gives the protein CASSLDTGHEAFF.

The rearrangement joins TRBV7-2 to TRBJ1-5, with 8 bases fitting TRBD1. With V trimmed by 1 base and J by 4 bases, 6 bases remained unmatched. This CDR3 spans 16 amino acids. Germline V gene sequence: CDR1 SGHTA, CDR2 FQGNSA. In DNA, the CDR3 is TGTGCCAGCAGCTTAGAGGGACAGGTACTTAATCAGCCCCAGCATTTT. Translated, it gives CASSLEGQVLNQPQHF. The full variable domain, its missing parts supplied by reference TRBV7-2 and TRBJ1-5, is GAGVSQSPSNKVTEKGKDVELRCDPISGHTALYWYRQSLGQGLEFLIYFQGNSAPDKSGLPSDRFSAERTGGSVSTLTIQRTQQEDSAVYLCASSLEGQVLNQPQHFGDGTRLSIL.

The chain has TRBV10-2 and TRBJ1-4, with 9 bases that match TRBD1. V dropped 6 bases and J dropped 7; count of bases not matched to a gene: 9. This CDR3 is built from 15 residues. Germline V lookup: CDR1 WSHSY, CDR2 SAAADI. This chain's CDR3 is CASSPSRDRAEKLFF. DNA for the CDR3: TGCGCCAGCAGCCCAAGTCGGGACAGGGCTGAAAAACTGTTTTTT.

This sequence joins TRBV29-1 and TRBJ1-4; a weak D match, TRBD1 (5 bases). The CDR3 covers 17 residues. Trimming cost V 6 bases and J 4 bases, with 24 bases left between them. Germline CDR1 and CDR2: SQVTM and ANQGSEA. CDR3 DNA sequence: TGCAGCGTCCAAATACGAGTGGGAACAGGTTTTAATGAAAAACTGTTTTTT. It translates to CSVQIRVGTGFNEKLFF.

This clone was found a few times. This chain connects TRBV6-6 to TRBJ1-1; 8 bases align to TRBD1. J lost 2 bases, V lost 8 bases, and 7 bases had no gene match. The V gene's germline CDR1 is MNHNY and CDR2 SVGAGI (reference sequence). This CDR3 is 14 amino acids long. In DNA form, the CDR3 reads TGTGCCAGCTGCACAGGGGGTAGAAACACTGAAGCTTTCTTT. Protein sequence: CASCTGGRNTEAFF.